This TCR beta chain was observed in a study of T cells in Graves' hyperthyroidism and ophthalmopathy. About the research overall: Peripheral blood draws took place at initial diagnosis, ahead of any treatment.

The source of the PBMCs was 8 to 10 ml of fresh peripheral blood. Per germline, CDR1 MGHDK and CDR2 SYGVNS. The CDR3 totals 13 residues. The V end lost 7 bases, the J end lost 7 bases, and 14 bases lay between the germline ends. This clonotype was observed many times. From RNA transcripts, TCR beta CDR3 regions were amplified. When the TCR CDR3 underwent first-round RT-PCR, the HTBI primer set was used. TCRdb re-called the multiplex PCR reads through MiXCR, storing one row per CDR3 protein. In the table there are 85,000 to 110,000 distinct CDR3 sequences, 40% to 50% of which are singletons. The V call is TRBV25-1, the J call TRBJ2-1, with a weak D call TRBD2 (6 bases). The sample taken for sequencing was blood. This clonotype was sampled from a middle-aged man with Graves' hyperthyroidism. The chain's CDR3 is CASTGTLLNEQFF. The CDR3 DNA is TGTGCCAGCACTGGGACTCTTCTTAATGAGCAGTTCTTC.